These 32 T cell receptor beta chains were all obtained from the same sample, sequenced in a study of PD-L1 blockade in urothelial cancer. As for time point: pretreatment peripheral blood. Measured with immunoSEQ multiplex PCR; TCRdb has only the in-frame clones, and not every one. Of 70,000 to 75,000 clones in the sample, 80% to 85% are singletons; the top ten hold 8.5% to 10%. The specimen comprised PBMCs, sampled around atezolizumab (anti-PD-L1) treatment. The source is a woman in her 70s with urothelial cancer.

This chain connects TRBV28 to TRBJ2-1; 8 bases agree with TRBD1. This CDR3 comprises 16 residues. Unmatched junction bases numbered 7, after V lost 5 bases and J lost 1 base. CDR1 and CDR2 (germline): MDHEN, SYDVKM. The CDR3 region is CASSPPGQASYNEQFF. In DNA form, the CDR3 reads TGTGCCAGCAGTCCGCCGGGACAGGCGTCCTACAATGAGCAGTTCTTC.

The J gene is TRBJ2-1, the V gene TRBV5-1; 7 nucleotides line up with TRBD2. V shed 4 bases, J shed 5 bases, and the junction held 9 bases outside the gene matches. CDR1 is SGHRS, CDR2 YFSETQ, per germline. The length of the CDR3 is 15 residues. The CDR3, as DNA: TGCGCCAGCAGCCTGGGACTACACCGTGACAATGAGCAGTTCTTC. Protein product: CASSLGLHRDNEQFF.

This chain connects TRBV11-2 to TRBJ2-7, with 7 bases identical to TRBD2. This CDR3 has 15 amino acids. The J segment lost 0 bases and the V segment lost 5 bases, leaving 7 bases of the junction unmatched. The germline V gene has CDR1 SGHAT and CDR2 FQNNGV. This chain's CDR3 is CASSPPRGNSYEQYF. In nucleotides, the CDR3 is TGTGCCAGCAGCCCGCCGCGGGGGAACTCCTACGAGCAGTACTTC.

This clone is a singleton in its sample. The rearrangement joins TRBV7-2 to TRBJ2-5; D may be TRBD1 (6 bases). Germline CDR1 reads SGHTA; CDR2 reads FQGNSA. The ends were cut back, 5 bases at V and 7 bases at J, with 8 bases in the middle. The CDR3 consists of 11 residues. DNA of the CDR3: TGTGCCAGCAGCCGCAGGGGGACCCAGTACTTC. Protein: CASSRRGTQYF.

The chain uses TRBV5-6 and TRBJ2-5; D possibly corresponds to TRBD1 (6 bases). Germline-derived CDR1 and CDR2 are SGHDT and YYEEEE. CDR3 length equals 14 residues. Trimming left V 0 bases short and J 2 bases short, with 8 bases between. The CDR3 reads CASSLVGQQETQYF. DNA for the CDR3: TGTGCCAGCAGCTTGGTCGGACAGCAAGAGACCCAGTACTTC.

The chain employs TRBV18 and TRBJ1-4, with D perhaps TRBD1 (6 bases). Germline CDR1 and CDR2: KGHSH and LQKENI. V dropped 6 bases and J dropped 8 bases, with 16 bases sitting between them. The CDR3 is 14 residues long. The CDR3 reads CASSPTGLREKLFF. CDR3 in DNA: TGTGCCAGCTCCCCGACAGGATTGCGGGAAAAACTGTTTTTT.

This chain connects TRBV5-1 to TRBJ1-2; 7 bases align to TRBD1. J lost 3 bases, V lost 3 bases, and 5 bases had no gene match. This CDR3 contains 14 residues. Germline V gene sequence: CDR1 SGHRS, CDR2 YFSETQ. The CDR3 here is CASSSRDSYYGYTF. The CDR3 region has the DNA TGCGCCAGCAGCTCCCGGGACAGCTACTATGGCTACACCTTC.

The sample holds one count of this clone. Here the CDR3 reads CAISGDGRNTIYF. The CDR3, as DNA: TGTGCCATCAGTGGAGACGGGAGAAACACCATATATTTT. The chain uses TRBV10-3 and TRBJ1-3; D ambiguous. The CDR3 loop spans 13 amino acids. The germline V and J ends were trimmed by 4 bases and 5 bases, with 9 bases remaining between them. Germline CDR1 and CDR2: ENHRY and SYGVKD.

V gene TRBV2 combines with J gene TRBJ2-7; D gene unclear. The CDR3 extends over 13 amino acids. Germline V CDR1 and CDR2: SNHLY, FYNNEI. V shed 2 bases and J shed 0 bases, with 5 bases lying between them. The CDR3 region is CASSESPSYEQYF. DNA for the CDR3: TGTGCCAGCAGTGAAAGCCCCTCCTACGAGCAGTACTTC. The whole variable domain, remainder taken from reference TRBV2 and TRBJ2-7, is EPEVTQTPSHQVTQMGQEVILRCVPISNHLYFYWYRQILGQKVEFLVSFYNNEISEKSEIFDDQFSVERPDGSNFTLKIRSTKLEDSAMYFCASSESPSYEQYFGPGTRLTVT.

This clone was seen once. The rearrangement joins TRBV19 to TRBJ2-1; 10 positions agree with TRBD1. CDR1 is LNHDA and CDR2 is SQIVND in the germline V gene (reference sequence). CDR3 length equals 17 residues. With 8 bases clipped from V and 6 bases from J, the junction kept 16 bases outside the gene matches. Here the CDR3 reads CASLPLFETGGFNEQFF. DNA for the CDR3: TGTGCCAGTCTTCCTTTATTCGAGACAGGGGGCTTCAATGAGCAGTTCTTC.

The CDR3 loop is CASTIAGKSTDTQYF. The DNA for the CDR3 is TGTGCCAGCACCATAGCGGGAAAGAGCACAGATACGCAGTATTTT. V and J are TRBV13 and TRBJ2-3, with 8 nucleotides matching TRBD2. This CDR3 is built from 15 residues. The ends lost 7 bases at V and 0 bases at J; junction bases unmatched: 6. Germline CDR1 is PRHDT and CDR2 is FYEKMQ (reference sequence).

V usage is TRBV29-1 and J usage is TRBJ2-1; 9 bases map to TRBD1. CDR3 length: 15 amino acids. Per germline, CDR1 SQVTM and CDR2 ANQGSEA. Trimming removed 5 bases from V and 2 bases from J; junction bases left unmatched: 7. The CDR3 sequence is CSVWGQGVAYNEQFF. The DNA for the CDR3 is TGCAGCGTTTGGGGACAGGGAGTAGCCTACAATGAGCAGTTCTTC.

This rearrangement joins TRBV7-9 to TRBJ2-1; D may be TRBD2 (6 bases). CDR1 and CDR2 from the germline V gene are SEHNR and FQNEAQ (reference sequence). The CDR3 is 14 amino acids. Trimming removed 5 bases at V and 4 bases at J, with 12 bases between. In DNA form, the CDR3 reads TGTGCCAGCAGCCGTACTAGCCAGTACAATGAGCAGTTCTTC. It translates to CASSRTSQYNEQFF.

J is TRBJ1-2 and V is TRBV5-8, with TRBD1 matching 7 bases. The CDR3 is 15 amino acids. The germline CDR1 and CDR2 sequences are SGHTS and YDEGEE. V shed 2 bases and J 8 bases; nucleotides not matched to a gene: 12. CDR3 sequence: CASSLGPTGTWGYTF. The DNA for the CDR3 is TGTGCCAGCAGCTTAGGTCCGACAGGGACGTGGGGCTACACCTTC.

This clone was seen a single time. This chain links TRBV18 with TRBJ2-5; D is ambiguous. The CDR3 is 14 residues long. Deletions cut 0 bases from V and 2 bases from J, with 7 bases between. Germline V gene sequence: CDR1 KGHSH, CDR2 LQKENI. The CDR3 reads CASSPPVRQETQYF. Written as DNA, the CDR3 is TGTGCCAGCTCACCACCTGTCAGACAAGAGACCCAGTACTTC.

The rearrangement links TRBV6-1 to TRBJ1-2; the D is unclear. Germline CDR1 and CDR2: MNHNS and SASEGT. This CDR3 contains 15 residues. V was cut by 6 bases and J by 6 bases, with 20 bases left in between. The CDR3 nucleotides are TGTGCCAGCAGAATAACTACTACTCGGGTCCATGGCTACACCTTC. It encodes CASRITTTRVHGYTF.

The V call is TRBV5-1, the J call TRBJ1-1; 8 bases line up with TRBD1. Germline V gene data show CDR1 as SGHRS and CDR2 as YFSETQ. V dropped 0 bases and J dropped 5; count of bases not matched to a gene: 6. The CDR3 is made up of 15 amino acids. CDR3 nucleotide sequence: TGCGCCAGCAGCTTGGGACAGGGGTATATGACTGAAGCTTTCTTT. Protein product: CASSLGQGYMTEAFF.

This clone was picked up one time. The CDR3 DNA follows: TGTGCCTGGAGTGGGAGATCACCTAGTGAGCAGTTCTTC. It is translated as CAWSGRSPSEQFF. The chain is built from TRBV30 and TRBJ2-1; no definite D call. The CDR3 has 13 amino acids. Germline CDR1 reads GTSNPN; CDR2 reads SVGIG (reference sequence). Trimming left V 1 base short and J 9 bases short, with 13 bases between.

The chain has TRBV14 and TRBJ1-2; 7 positions match TRBD1. The V gene end was trimmed by 2 bases and the J gene end by 4 bases; junction bases not matched to a gene: 4. The germline CDR1 and CDR2 sequences are SGHDN and FVKESK. The CDR3 extends over 14 amino acids. CDR3 sequence: CASSQRTGPYGYTF. The DNA for the CDR3 is TGTGCCAGCAGCCAAAGGACAGGCCCCTATGGCTACACCTTC.

The chain joins TRBV5-1 to TRBJ2-1, with D possibly being TRBD1 (5 bases). V lost 0 bases, J lost 9 bases, and 13 bases lay in between. CDR3 size: 14 residues. Germline V gives CDR1 SGHRS, CDR2 YFSETQ. CDR3 DNA: TGCGCCAGCAGCTTGGAAGCAGGGTTAGGTGAGCAGTTCTTC. This translates into CASSLEAGLGEQFF.

The genes are TRBV7-9 and TRBJ2-3; weak D call: TRBD1 (6 bases). Trimming pared 2 bases from V and 6 bases from J, leaving 12 bases between. CDR1 is SEHNR, CDR2 FQNEAQ, per germline (reference sequence). The CDR3 has 14 amino acids. CDR3 nucleotides: TGTGCCAGCAGCTTATATTCAGGGGAGGATACGCAGTATTTT. Protein: CASSLYSGEDTQYF.

The chain is built from TRBV5-1 and TRBJ2-2; 10 bases align to TRBD2. CDR1 is SGHRS, CDR2 YFSETQ, per germline. With V trimmed by 3 bases and J by 1 base, 3 bases remained unmatched. This CDR3 contains 16 residues. CDR3 loop: CASSWTSGGNTGELFF. The CDR3 DNA reads as TGCGCCAGCAGCTGGACTAGCGGAGGGAACACCGGGGAGCTGTTTTTT.

The chain uses TRBV7-2 and TRBJ2-7; D gene ambiguous. Per germline, CDR1 SGHTA and CDR2 FQGNSA. Trimming took 2 bases from V and 4 from J, leaving 6 bases between them. The CDR3 has 12 residues. Here the CDR3 DNA reads TGTGCCAGCAGCTTAATCGGTTACGAGCAGTACTTC. Its translation is CASSLIGYEQYF.

V gene TRBV4-1 combines with J gene TRBJ1-2; tentative D call: TRBD1 (5 bases). The germline CDR1 and CDR2 sequences are MGHRA and YSYEKL. V was pared by 1 base and J by 5 bases, with 11 bases between. The CDR3 covers 14 residues. The CDR3 region is CASSQVGRAYGYTF. The CDR3 nucleotides are TGCGCCAGCAGCCAAGTTGGCAGGGCGTATGGCTACACCTTC.

This sequence joins TRBV6-5 and TRBJ1-2; tentatively, D is TRBD1 (5 bases). The germline V gene encodes CDR1 MNHEY and CDR2 SVGAGI. The V end was cut by 5 bases, the J end by 4 bases, with 14 bases between. The CDR3 extends over 14 amino acids. CDR3 in DNA: TGTGCCAGCAGTCCTGGCAGGGCCGTCTATGGCTACACCTTC. Translation: CASSPGRAVYGYTF.

Note on this clone: Other DNA sequences in this sample translate to the same CDR3. The genes are TRBV19 and TRBJ2-1; 8 bases line up with TRBD1. The trim removed 1 base at V and 7 bases at J, leaving 6 bases unmatched. The CDR3 is made up of 15 amino acids. CDR1 is LNHDA, CDR2 SQIVND, per germline (reference sequence). CDR3 coding DNA: TGTGCCAGTAGTATAGGCCAGGGGGCGTATAATGAGCAGTTCTTC. This gives the protein CASSIGQGAYNEQFF. Variable domain in full (rest from reference TRBV19 and TRBJ2-1): DGGITQSPKYLFRKEGQNVTLSCEQNLNHDAMYWYRQDPGQGLRLIYYSQIVNDFQKGDIAEGYSVSREKKESFPLTVTSAQKNPTAFYLCASSIGQGAYNEQFFGPGTRLTVL.

This chain links TRBV11-3 with TRBJ2-1; TRBD2 might be the D (5 bases). The CDR3 has 15 amino acids. Germline V gene lookup returns CDR1 SGHNT and CDR2 YENEEA. V lost 1 base and J lost 5, with 12 bases in between. The CDR3 coding sequence is TGTGCCAGCAGCTTAGGGTCGGGAAAACACAATGAGCAGTTCTTC. Translated: CASSLGSGKHNEQFF.

The chain joins TRBV7-8 to TRBJ2-3, with 13 positions matching TRBD2. With 3 bases clipped from V and 5 bases from J, the junction kept 8 bases outside the gene matches. CDR3 length: 17 residues. Germline V lookup: CDR1 SGHVS, CDR2 FQNEAQ. In DNA form, the CDR3 reads TGTGCCAGCAGCTTTGCCGGACTAGCGGGAGTAGGAGATACGCAGTATTTT. It translates to CASSFAGLAGVGDTQYF.

The genes are TRBV4-2 and TRBJ2-7; no firm D call. Per the germline V gene, CDR1 is LGHNA and CDR2 is YNFKEQ. The CDR3 consists of 18 residues. V shed 2 bases and J shed 3 bases, with 23 bases lying between them. The CDR3: CASSQSKWAGKKHYEQYF. In DNA, the CDR3 is TGTGCCAGCAGCCAATCTAAATGGGCAGGAAAAAAACACTACGAGCAGTACTTC.

This clone appeared a few times. This chain joins TRBV30 and TRBJ2-6; tentative D call: TRBD2 (6 bases). CDR3 length: 19 residues. The germline gives CDR1 GTSNPN, CDR2 SVGIG (reference sequence). Trimming removed 5 bases from V and 1 base from J, with 24 bases in between. CDR3 coding DNA: TGTGCCTGGCGTAAGCTCCGGGACTCCCTGGGATCTGGGGCCAACGTCCTGACTTTC. Translation: CAWRKLRDSLGSGANVLTF. Looking up the rest from reference TRBV30 and TRBJ2-6 gives the full variable domain: SQTIHQWPATLVQPVGSPLSLECTVEGTSNPNLYWYRQAAGRGLQLLFYSVGIGQISSEVPQNLSASRPQDRQFILSSKKLLLSDSGFYLCAWRKLRDSLGSGANVLTFGAGSRLTVL.

Comments on this clone: Mismatch with germline at one junction end may stem from a read error. J is TRBJ2-3 and V is TRBV2; 9 bases fit TRBD1. Germline V gene sequence: CDR1 SNHLY, CDR2 FYNNEI. This CDR3 is 13 amino acids long. CDR3 amino acids: CASSEAGLGQGDF. The CDR3 region has the DNA TGTGCCAGCAGTGAAGCGGGTTTGGGACAGGGTGATTTT.

V gene TRBV18 combines with J gene TRBJ2-1; weak D call: TRBD2 (6 bases). The CDR3 extends over 12 amino acids. Per the germline V gene, CDR1 is KGHSH and CDR2 is LQKENI. Trimming stripped 6 bases from V and 6 bases from J, with 9 bases between. The CDR3 DNA reads TGTGCCAGCTCGCTTAGCGGCAATGAGCAGTTCTTC. Residues: CASSLSGNEQFF.